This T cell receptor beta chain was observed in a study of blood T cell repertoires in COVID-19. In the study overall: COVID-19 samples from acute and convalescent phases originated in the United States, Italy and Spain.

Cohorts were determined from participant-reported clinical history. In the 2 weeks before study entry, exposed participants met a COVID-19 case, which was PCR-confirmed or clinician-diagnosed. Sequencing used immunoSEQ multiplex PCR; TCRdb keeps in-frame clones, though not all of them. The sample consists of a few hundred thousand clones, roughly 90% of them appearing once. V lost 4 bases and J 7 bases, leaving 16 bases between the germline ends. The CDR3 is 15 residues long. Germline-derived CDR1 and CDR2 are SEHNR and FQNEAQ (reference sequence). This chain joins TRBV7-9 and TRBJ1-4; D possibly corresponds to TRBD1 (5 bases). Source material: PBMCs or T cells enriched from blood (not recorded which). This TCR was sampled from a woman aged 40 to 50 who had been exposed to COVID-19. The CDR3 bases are TGTGCCAGCAGCTCCCCTGGGGGGAGGGGTGAAAAACTGTTTTTT. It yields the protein CASSSPGGRGEKLFF.